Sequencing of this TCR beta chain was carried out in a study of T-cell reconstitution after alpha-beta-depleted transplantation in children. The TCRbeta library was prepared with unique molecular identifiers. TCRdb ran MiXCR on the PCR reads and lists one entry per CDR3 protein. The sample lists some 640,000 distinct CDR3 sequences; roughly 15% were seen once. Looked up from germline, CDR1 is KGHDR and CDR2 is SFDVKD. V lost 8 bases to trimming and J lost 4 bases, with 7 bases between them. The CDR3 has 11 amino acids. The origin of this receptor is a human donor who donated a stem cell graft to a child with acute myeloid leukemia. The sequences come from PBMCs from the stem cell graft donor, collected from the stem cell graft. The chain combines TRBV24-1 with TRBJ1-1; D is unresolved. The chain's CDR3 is CATKWGTEAFF. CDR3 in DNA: TGTGCCACCAAATGGGGCACTGAAGCTTTCTTT.